This T cell receptor (beta chain) was sequenced in a study of identical twins. Findings and caveats of the study: Out-of-frame beta chain sequences displayed weaker excess sharing between twins. Diverse VJ usage suggested most zero-insertion clonotypes were not invariant T cells. The study based its conclusions on cross-sectional statistical analysis and did not follow the same donors.

Each CDR3 protein gets one entry after TCRdb re-called the 5' RACE reads with MiXCR. This repertoire shows over 200,000 distinct CDR3 sequences, approximately 10% found once; its top ten account for about a tenth. Healthy Caucasians provided all donations. V lost 8 bases and J lost 5, with 19 bases in between. There are 15 residues in the CDR3. Germline CDR1 and CDR2: MNHNS and SASEGT. This clonotype has ten or more counts. Its matching antigen is unknown. This chain uses TRBV6-1 with TRBJ2-1, with D possibly TRBD2 on 7 matching bases. The sequenced sample was memory T cells sorted from blood. The receptor was isolated from a man aged 50 to 59 in good health. CDR3 in DNA: TGTGCCAGCTCCCGCTCCGGGGGGCGAGACAATGAGCAGTTCTTC. Translation: CASSRSGGRDNEQFF.